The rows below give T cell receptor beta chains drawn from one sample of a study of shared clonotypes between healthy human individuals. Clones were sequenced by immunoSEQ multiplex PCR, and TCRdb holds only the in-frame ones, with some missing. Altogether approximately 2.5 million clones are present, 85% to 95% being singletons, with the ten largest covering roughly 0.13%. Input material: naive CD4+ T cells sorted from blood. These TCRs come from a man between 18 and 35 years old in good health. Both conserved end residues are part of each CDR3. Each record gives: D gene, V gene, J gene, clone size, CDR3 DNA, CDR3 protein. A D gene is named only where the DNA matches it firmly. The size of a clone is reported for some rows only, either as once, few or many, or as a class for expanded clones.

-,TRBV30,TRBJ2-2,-,TGTGCCTGGAACAGGAATCTTGCCGGGGAGCTGTTTTTT,CAWNRNLAGELFF
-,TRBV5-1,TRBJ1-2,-,TGCGCCAGCAGCTTGGATATCAGGGTCGGCGGCTACACCTTC,CASSLDIRVGGYTF
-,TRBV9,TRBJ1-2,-,TGTGCCAGCAGCCTCGAACCCGGGGCCAACTATGGCTACACCTTC,CASSLEPGANYGYTF
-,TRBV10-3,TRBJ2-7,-,TGTGCCATCAGTGGGACAGAGATCTACGAGCAGTACTTC,CAISGTEIYEQYF
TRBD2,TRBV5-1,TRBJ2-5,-,TGCGCCAGCAGCTTGGCAGCTAGCGGACAAGAGACCCAGTACTTC,CASSLAASGQETQYF
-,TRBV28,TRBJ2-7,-,TGTGCCAGCAGCCTCCCCGAACGTACCCTCTACGAGCAGTACTTC,CASSLPERTLYEQYF
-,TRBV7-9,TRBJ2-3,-,TGTGCCAGCAGCTTAGCGGGGGTCAGCCAGGGTAGGGATACGCAGTATTTT,CASSLAGVSQGRDTQYF
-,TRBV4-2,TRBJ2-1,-,TGTGCCAGCAGCCAAGTGGGCCGTCTCCCAACGGATGAGCAGTTCTTC,CASSQVGRLPTDEQFF
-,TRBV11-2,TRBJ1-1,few,TGTGCCAGCAGCTTAGAGGGCAGGGGGAACACTGAAGCTTTCTTT,CASSLEGRGNTEAFF
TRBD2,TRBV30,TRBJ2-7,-,TGTGCCTGGAGTCACCCGGGACTAGCGGGAGGAGCCTACGAGCAGTACTTC,CAWSHPGLAGGAYEQYF
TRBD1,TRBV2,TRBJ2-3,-,TGTGCCAGCAGTGACTACTACAGGGGGGCTTCCACAGATACGCAGTATTTT,CASSDYYRGASTDTQYF
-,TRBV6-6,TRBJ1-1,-,TGTGCCAGCAGTTACTGGCAGACGGGGGCTTTCTTT,CASSYWQTGAFF
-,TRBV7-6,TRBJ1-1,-,TGTGCCAGCAGCTTGCAAGGTGAAGTGAACACTGAAGCTTTCTTT,CASSLQGEVNTEAFF
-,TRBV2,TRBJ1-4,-,TGTGCCAGCAGTGAATGGGGGGGCGGTAAGAGGAATGAAAAACTGTTTTTT,CASSEWGGGKRNEKLFF
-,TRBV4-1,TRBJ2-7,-,TGCGCCAGCAGCCACGAAAGGGGGAACTACGAAGAGCAGTACTTC,CASSHERGNYEEQYF
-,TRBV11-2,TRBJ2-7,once,TGTGCCAGCAGCTTCTCTCCCCACGAGCAGTACTTC,CASSFSPHEQYF
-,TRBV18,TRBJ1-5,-,TGTGCCAGCTCCTGGACGGATCAGCCCCAGCATTTT,CASSWTDQPQHF
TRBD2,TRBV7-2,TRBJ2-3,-,TGTGCCAGCAGCTGGGGACTAGCGGCCACAGATACGCAGTATTTT,CASSWGLAATDTQYF
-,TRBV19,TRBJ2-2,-,TGTGCCAGTAGTATAGAGGGGGGAACCGGGGAGCTGTTTTTT,CASSIEGGTGELFF
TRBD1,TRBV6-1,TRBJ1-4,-,TGTGCCAGCAGCCGAACAGGGGGGCTAGGTGAAAAACTGTTTTTT,CASSRTGGLGEKLFF
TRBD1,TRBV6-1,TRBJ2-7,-,TGTGCCAGCACCCGATTCGGACAGGGAGCCTACGAGCAGTACTTC,CASTRFGQGAYEQYF
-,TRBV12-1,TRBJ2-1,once,TGTGCCAGCAGCTTTAGTACTAGCGGGCACTACAATGAGCAGTTCTTC,CASSFSTSGHYNEQFF
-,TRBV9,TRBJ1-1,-,TGTGCCAGCAGCGTAGTAATGAGGGCGACTGAAGCTTTCTTT,CASSVVMRATEAFF
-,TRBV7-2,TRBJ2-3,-,TGTGCCAGCAGCTTACCAGAGTGGGATACGCAGTATTTT,CASSLPEWDTQYF
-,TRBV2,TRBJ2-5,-,TGTGCCAGCAGTGAAGCGAAGACCCAGTACTTC,CASSEAKTQYF
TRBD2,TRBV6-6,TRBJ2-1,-,TGTGCCAGCAGCCGACTAGCGGTAAACAATGAGCAGTTCTTC,CASSRLAVNNEQFF
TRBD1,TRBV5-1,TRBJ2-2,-,TGCGCCAGCAGAGATTCAGGGGGCATCGCCGGGGAGCTGTTTTTT,CASRDSGGIAGELFF
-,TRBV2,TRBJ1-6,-,TGTGCCAGCAGAAAGAGCTCCTATAATTCACCCCTCCACTTT,CASRKSSYNSPLHF
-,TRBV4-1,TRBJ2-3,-,TGCGCCAGCAGCCAAGAAGGGCGCGGGCCCGATACGCAGTATTTT,CASSQEGRGPDTQYF
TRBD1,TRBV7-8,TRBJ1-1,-,TGTGCCAGCAGACGATCCGACAGGGAAGTAGCTTTCTTT,CASRRSDREVAFF
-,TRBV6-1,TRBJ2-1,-,TGTGCCAGCAGTTTTACGAGGGAGAATGAGCAGTTCTTC,CASSFTRENEQFF
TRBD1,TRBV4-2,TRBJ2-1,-,TGTGCCAGCAGCCAGCCAATTGGACAGGGGGAGATCAATGAGCAGTTCTTC,CASSQPIGQGEINEQFF
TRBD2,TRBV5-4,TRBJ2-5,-,TGTGCCAGCAGCCTGGGACTAGCGGAGACCCAGTACTTC,CASSLGLAETQYF
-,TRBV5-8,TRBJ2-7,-,TGTGCCAGCAGTAGGGGACGTACCTACGAGCAGTACTTC,CASSRGRTYEQYF
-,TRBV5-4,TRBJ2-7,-,TGTGCCAGCAGCTCTGACAACTCCTACGAGCAGTACTTC,CASSSDNSYEQYF
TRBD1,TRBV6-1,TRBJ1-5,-,TGTGCCAGCAGCCAACAGGGGATGGGACTTGGGCCCCAGCATTTT,CASSQQGMGLGPQHF
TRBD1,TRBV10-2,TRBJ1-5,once,TGCGCCAGCAGGGGACAGATCAATCAGCCCCAGCATTTT,CASRGQINQPQHF
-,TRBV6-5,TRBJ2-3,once,TGTGCCAGCAGGAGGACAGAATCTAGCACAGATACGCAGTATTTT,CASRRTESSTDTQYF
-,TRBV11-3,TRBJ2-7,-,TGTGCCAGCAGCTTCGGCACAGGCGCCATGGACGAGCAGTACTTC,CASSFGTGAMDEQYF
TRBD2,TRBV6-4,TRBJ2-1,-,TGTGCCAGCAGCCAGGGGACTAGCTCGTACAATGAGCAGTTCTTC,CASSQGTSSYNEQFF
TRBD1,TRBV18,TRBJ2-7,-,TGTGCCAGCTCACCTCTCGCGGGACAGGGGGCTAGTGAGCAGTACTTC,CASSPLAGQGASEQYF